The rows below give T cell receptor beta chains drawn from one sample of a study of T cell responses to AZD1222 COVID-19 vaccine. Method: immunoSEQ multiplex PCR; TCRdb's copy keeps in-frame clones and lacks some. The sample contains about 120,000 clones, around 88% of which appear only once. The sample here was peripheral blood, taken 28 days after the second AZD1222 dose. The receptors derive from an adult who received the AZD1222 COVID-19 vaccine. CDR3s include the opening cysteine and the closing phenylalanine or tryptophan. A D gene is named only where the DNA matches it firmly. For some rows the clone size is stated as once, few or many, or as a class when expanded; others skip it.

TRBJ1-1	NA	TRBV19	NA	CAATRGARTEAFF	TGTGCCGCCACTAGGGGGGCTAGGACTGAAGCTTTCTTT
TRBJ1-2	NA	TRBV5-4	NA	CASRHIRGPSNTF	TGTGCCAGCAGACACATTCGGGGGCCATCGAACACCTTC
TRBJ2-5	NA	TRBV7-9	TRBD2	CASSLGGSSGWGKETQYF	TGTGCCAGCAGCTTAGGGGGATCTAGCGGTTGGGGAAAAGAGACCCAGTACTTC
TRBJ1-4	NA	TRBV13	NA	CASSRAQGLNEKLFF	TGTGCCAGCAGCCGAGCACAGGGTCTAAATGAAAAACTGTTTTTT
TRBJ2-2	NA	TRBV6-5	TRBD1	CASSGTGRTGELFF	TGTGCCAGCAGCGGGACAGGGAGAACCGGGGAGCTGTTTTTT
TRBJ2-3	NA	TRBV5-4	TRBD2	CASSKQLAGGTDTQYF	TGTGCCAGCAGCAAACAACTAGCGGGAGGCACAGATACGCAGTATTTT
TRBJ1-3	NA	TRBV28	NA	CASSFSVGPLSNTIYF	TGTGCCAGCAGTTTTAGTGTGGGGCCGCTCTCTAACACCATATATTTT
TRBJ2-5	NA	TRBV14	TRBD1	CASSQGQGTLQETQYF	TGTGCCAGCAGCCAGGGACAGGGGACTCTCCAAGAGACCCAGTACTTC
TRBJ2-3	NA	TRBV5-4	NA	CASGQASGDTQYF	TGTGCCAGCGGCCAAGCTTCGGGCGATACGCAGTATTTT
TRBJ2-7	NA	TRBV15	TRBD1	CATSGTGGSYEQYF	TGTGCCACCAGCGGGACAGGGGGCTCCTACGAGCAGTACTTC
TRBJ1-3	once	TRBV19	TRBD1	CASRPGQGAGNTIYF	TGTGCCAGTAGACCGGGACAGGGGGCGGGAAACACCATATATTTT
TRBJ1-2	NA	TRBV7-8	NA	CASSLGTRPSNYGYTF	TGTGCCAGCAGCTTAGGCACCCGCCCGTCTAACTATGGCTACACCTTC
TRBJ1-5	NA	TRBV15	NA	CATSREQAGESNQPQHF	TGTGCCACCAGCAGAGAACAGGCTGGTGAGAGCAATCAGCCCCAGCATTTT
TRBJ1-1	NA	TRBV7-9	NA	CASSLDGVEAFF	TGTGCCAGCAGCTTAGATGGAGTTGAAGCTTTCTTT
TRBJ2-2	once	TRBV19	NA	CASSIGSNTGELFF	TGTGCCAGTAGTATAGGGAGTAACACCGGGGAGCTGTTTTTT
TRBJ2-1	NA	TRBV7-2	TRBD2	CASRSSGGSSYNEQFF	TGTGCCAGCAGATCTAGCGGCGGAAGCTCCTACAATGAGCAGTTCTTC
TRBJ1-2	NA	TRBV6-5	TRBD1	CASSLPGGGYTF	TGTGCCAGCAGTCTCCCAGGGGGTGGCTACACCTTC
TRBJ1-1	once	TRBV5-5	NA	CASSLSSLNTEAFF	TGTGCCAGCAGCTTGAGCAGCCTGAACACTGAAGCTTTCTTT
TRBJ2-1	once	TRBV2	NA	CATSGQNEQFF	TGTGCCACCTCGGGCCAAAATGAGCAGTTCTTC
TRBJ1-4	NA	TRBV4-2	TRBD1	CASSRDRVNEKLFF	TGTGCCAGCAGCCGCGACAGGGTAAATGAAAAACTGTTTTTT
TRBJ2-7	few	TRBV6-1	NA	CASSEAPDSTYEQYF	TGTGCCAGCAGTGAAGCCCCGGACAGTACCTACGAGCAGTACTTC
TRBJ2-2	NA	TRBV7-6	NA	CASSLGTAANTGELFF	TGTGCCAGCAGCTTAGGGACAGCCGCGAACACCGGGGAGCTGTTTTTT
TRBJ1-2	once	TRBV2	TRBD1	CASSARTGDYGYTF	TGTGCCAGCAGTGCGAGGACAGGGGACTATGGCTACACCTTC
TRBJ1-5	NA	TRBV5-6	NA	CASSLDGLNQPQHF	TGTGCCAGCAGCTTGGACGGACTAAATCAGCCCCAGCATTTT
TRBJ2-7	NA	TRBV7-2	NA	CASSFSDGHYEQYF	TGTGCCAGCAGCTTTTCGGACGGACACTACGAGCAGTACTTC
TRBJ2-5	NA	TRBV7-9	NA	CASSPPDRETQYF	TGTGCCAGCAGCCCACCGGACAGAGAGACCCAGTACTTC
TRBJ2-1	NA	TRBV5-1	NA	CASSLLPNYNEQFF	TGCGCCAGCAGCTTGCTACCTAACTACAATGAGCAGTTCTTC
TRBJ2-7	NA	TRBV10-3	TRBD2	CAISGRSGTSSYEQYF	TGTGCCATCAGTGGTCGGAGCGGGACCAGCTCCTACGAGCAGTACTTC
TRBJ2-7	NA	TRBV28	NA	CASTGPYEQYF	TGTGCTTCGACAGGTCCCTACGAGCAGTACTTC
TRBJ2-2	NA	TRBV7-3	NA	CASSPIGGGRGQDGELFF	TGTGCCAGCAGCCCCATCGGGGGGGGCAGGGGGCAAGACGGGGAGCTGTTTTTT
TRBJ2-7	NA	TRBV6-5	TRBD1	CASSYRQGYEQYF	TGTGCCAGCAGTTACAGACAGGGCTACGAGCAGTACTTC
TRBJ2-5	once	TRBV2	NA	CASSSQETQYF	TGTGCCAGCAGTTCCCAAGAGACCCAGTACTTC
TRBJ2-5	NA	TRBV4-3	NA	CASSQDERGDLETQYF	TGCGCCAGCAGCCAAGATGAGAGGGGGGATCTGGAGACCCAGTACTTC
TRBJ1-3	NA	TRBV7-6	NA	CASSDVLGGSGNTIYF	TGTGCCAGCAGCGACGTGTTAGGGGGCTCTGGAAACACCATATATTTT
TRBJ2-2	NA	TRBV27	TRBD1	CASSLPGQGSTGELFF	TGTGCCAGCAGCTTACCGGGACAGGGGTCCACCGGGGAGCTGTTTTTT
TRBJ2-1	NA	TRBV6-5	NA	CASSRQITYNEQFF	TGTGCCAGCAGTCGACAGATAACCTACAATGAGCAGTTCTTC
TRBJ1-6	few	TRBV7-2	NA	CASSLAYVQDNSPLHF	TGTGCCAGCAGCTTAGCATATGTACAAGATAATTCACCCCTCCACTTT
TRBJ2-5	NA	TRBV5-4	TRBD2	CASSYGTSGSETQYF	TGTGCCAGCAGCTACGGGACTAGCGGGAGCGAGACCCAGTACTTC
TRBJ2-1	NA	TRBV2	TRBD1	CASRKEQQGAHEQFF	TGTGCCAGCAGAAAGGAGCAACAGGGGGCCCATGAGCAGTTCTTC
TRBJ1-6	medium-sized	TRBV7-3	NA	CASSLAASSPLHF	TGTGCCAGCAGCTTAGCAGCCAGTTCACCCCTCCACTTT